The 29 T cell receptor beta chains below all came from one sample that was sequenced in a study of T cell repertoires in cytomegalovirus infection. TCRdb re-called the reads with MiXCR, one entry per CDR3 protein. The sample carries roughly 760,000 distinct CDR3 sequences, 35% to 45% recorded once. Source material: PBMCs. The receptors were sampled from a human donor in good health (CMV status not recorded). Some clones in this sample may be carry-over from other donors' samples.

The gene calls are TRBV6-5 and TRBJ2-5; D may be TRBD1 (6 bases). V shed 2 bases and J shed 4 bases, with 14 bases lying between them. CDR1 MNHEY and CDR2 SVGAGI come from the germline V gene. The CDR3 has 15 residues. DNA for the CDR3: TGTGCCAGCAGTTACCGACAGGCGGTATTAGAGACCCAGTACTTC. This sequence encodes CASSYRQAVLETQYF.

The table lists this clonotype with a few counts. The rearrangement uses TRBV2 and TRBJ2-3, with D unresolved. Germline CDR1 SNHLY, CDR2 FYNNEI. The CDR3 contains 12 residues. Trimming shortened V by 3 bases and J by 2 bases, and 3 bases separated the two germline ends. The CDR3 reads CASSEDTDTQYF. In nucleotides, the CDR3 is TGTGCCAGCAGTGAGGACACAGATACGCAGTATTTT.

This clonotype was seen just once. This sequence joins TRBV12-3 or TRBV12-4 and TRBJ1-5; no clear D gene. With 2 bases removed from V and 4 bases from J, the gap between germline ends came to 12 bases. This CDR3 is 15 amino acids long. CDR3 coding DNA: TGTGCCAGCAGTTTATCGGCAGGCTTAAATCAGCCCCAGCATTTT. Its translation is CASSLSAGLNQPQHF.

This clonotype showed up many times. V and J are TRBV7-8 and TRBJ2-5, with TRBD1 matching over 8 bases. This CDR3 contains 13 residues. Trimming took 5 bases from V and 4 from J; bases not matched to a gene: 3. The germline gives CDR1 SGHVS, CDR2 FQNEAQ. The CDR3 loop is CASSDRGGETQYF. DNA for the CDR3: TGTGCCAGCAGCGACAGGGGCGGAGAGACCCAGTACTTC.

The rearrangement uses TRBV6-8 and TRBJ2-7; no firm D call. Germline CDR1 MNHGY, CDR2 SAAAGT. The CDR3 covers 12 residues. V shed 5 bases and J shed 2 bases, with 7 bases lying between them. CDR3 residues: CASSNRAYEQYF. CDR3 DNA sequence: TGTGCCAGCAGTAATCGAGCCTACGAGCAGTACTTC.

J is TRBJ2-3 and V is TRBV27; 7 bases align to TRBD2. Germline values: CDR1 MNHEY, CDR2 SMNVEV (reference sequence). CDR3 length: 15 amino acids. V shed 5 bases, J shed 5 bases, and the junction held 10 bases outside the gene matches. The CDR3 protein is CASSPTQAGRDTQYF. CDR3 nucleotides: TGTGCCAGCAGTCCAACTCAAGCGGGGCGAGATACGCAGTATTTT.

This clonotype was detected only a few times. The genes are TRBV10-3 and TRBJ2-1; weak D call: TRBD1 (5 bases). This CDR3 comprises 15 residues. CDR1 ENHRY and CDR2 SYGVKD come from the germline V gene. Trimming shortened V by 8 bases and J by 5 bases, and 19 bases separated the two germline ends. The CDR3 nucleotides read TGTGCCATCCGTAAAAGTAGACAGTCCAACAATGAGCAGTTCTTC. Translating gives CAIRKSRQSNNEQFF.

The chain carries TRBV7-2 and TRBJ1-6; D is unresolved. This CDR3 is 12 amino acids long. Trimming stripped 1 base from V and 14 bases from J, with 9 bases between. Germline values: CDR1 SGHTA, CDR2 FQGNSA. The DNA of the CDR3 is TGTGCCAGCAGCTTAGACGGGAACACCCTCCACTTT. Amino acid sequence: CASSLDGNTLHF.

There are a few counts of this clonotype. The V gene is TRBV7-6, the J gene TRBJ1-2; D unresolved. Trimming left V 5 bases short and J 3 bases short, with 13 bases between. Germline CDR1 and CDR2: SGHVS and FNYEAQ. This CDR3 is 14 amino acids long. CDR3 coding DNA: TGTGCCAGCAGCCCACGAGAGGGAGACTATGGCTACACCTTC. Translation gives CASSPREGDYGYTF.

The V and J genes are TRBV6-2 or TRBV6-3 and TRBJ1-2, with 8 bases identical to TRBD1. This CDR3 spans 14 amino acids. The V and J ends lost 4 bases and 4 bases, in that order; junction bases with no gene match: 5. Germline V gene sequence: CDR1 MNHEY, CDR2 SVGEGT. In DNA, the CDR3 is TGTGCCAGCAGTTCCGGGACAGGACTCTATGGCTACACCTTC. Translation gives CASSSGTGLYGYTF.

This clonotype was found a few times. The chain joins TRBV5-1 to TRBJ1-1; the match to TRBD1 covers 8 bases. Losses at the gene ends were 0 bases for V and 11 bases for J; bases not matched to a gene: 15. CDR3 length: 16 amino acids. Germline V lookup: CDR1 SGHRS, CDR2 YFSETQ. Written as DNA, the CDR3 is TGCGCCAGCAGCTTGGAGGGGGGGCCGACAGGGGTCGCGGCTTTCTTT. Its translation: CASSLEGGPTGVAAFF. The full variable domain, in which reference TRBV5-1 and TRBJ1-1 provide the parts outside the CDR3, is KAGVTQTPRYLIKTRGQQVTLSCSPISGHRSVSWYQQTPGQGLQFLFEYFSETQRNKGNFPGRFSGRQFSNSRSEMNVSTLELGDSALYLCASSLEGGPTGVAAFFGQGTRLTVV.

CDR3 nucleotides: TGTGCCAGCAGCTTCCGGGGGGGAGGGAGGTACGAGCAGTACTTC. It is translated as CASSFRGGGRYEQYF. This chain connects TRBV27 to TRBJ2-7; 8 bases are shared with TRBD2. In germline, CDR1 is MNHEY, CDR2 SMNVEV (reference sequence). This CDR3 is built from 15 residues. V was clipped by 6 bases and J by 4 bases; unmatched bases: 11.

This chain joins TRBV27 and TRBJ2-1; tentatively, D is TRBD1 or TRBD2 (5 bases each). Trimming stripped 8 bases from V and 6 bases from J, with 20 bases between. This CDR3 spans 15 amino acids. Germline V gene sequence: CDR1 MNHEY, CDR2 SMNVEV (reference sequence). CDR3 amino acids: CASLPELGDLNEQFF. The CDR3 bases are TGTGCCAGCCTCCCCGAGTTGGGGGACCTCAATGAGCAGTTCTTC.

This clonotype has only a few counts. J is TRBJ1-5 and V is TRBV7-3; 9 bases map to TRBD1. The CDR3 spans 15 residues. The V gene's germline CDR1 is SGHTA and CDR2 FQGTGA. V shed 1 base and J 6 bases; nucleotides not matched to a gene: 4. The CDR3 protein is CASSLRDRVSQPQHF. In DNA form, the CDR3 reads TGTGCCAGCAGCTTAAGGGACAGGGTGAGTCAGCCCCAGCATTTT.

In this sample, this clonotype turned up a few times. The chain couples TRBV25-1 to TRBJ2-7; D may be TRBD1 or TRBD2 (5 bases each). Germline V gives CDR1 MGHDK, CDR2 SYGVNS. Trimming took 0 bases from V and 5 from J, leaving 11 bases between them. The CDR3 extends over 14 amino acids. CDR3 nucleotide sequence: TGTGCCAGCAGTGAATACACTGGGGGAGACGAGCAGTACTTC. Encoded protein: CASSEYTGGDEQYF.

The CDR3 protein is CASSFVPSRLNTDTQYF. The CDR3 nucleotides read TGTGCCAGCAGCTTCGTACCTTCTCGCCTGAACACAGATACGCAGTATTTT. This sequence joins TRBV5-4 and TRBJ2-3; D remains ambiguous. Trimming cost V 2 bases and J 2 bases, with 18 bases left between them. This CDR3 contains 17 residues. The germline V gene has CDR1 SGHNT and CDR2 YYREEE (reference sequence).

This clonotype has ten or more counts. The CDR3 spells CASSILAGGKETQYF. The CDR3 bases are TGTGCCAGCAGCATACTAGCGGGGGGGAAGGAGACCCAGTACTTC. The chain uses TRBV11-2 and TRBJ2-5; TRBD2 aligns across 13 bases. The CDR3 totals 15 residues. Per germline, CDR1 SGHAT and CDR2 FQNNGV. Losses at the gene ends were 5 bases for V and 5 bases for J; bases not matched to a gene: 5.

The CDR3 sequence is CASRPPVKQGRRLGNTIYF. The DNA of the CDR3 is TGTGCCAGCAGACCCCCAGTAAAACAGGGGCGACGACTTGGGAACACCATATATTTT. The V call is TRBV7-9, the J call TRBJ1-3; 7 bases line up with TRBD1. The J segment lost 7 bases and the V segment lost 6 bases, leaving 24 bases of the junction unmatched. CDR1 SEHNR and CDR2 FQNEAQ come from the germline V gene (reference sequence). The CDR3 loop spans 19 amino acids.

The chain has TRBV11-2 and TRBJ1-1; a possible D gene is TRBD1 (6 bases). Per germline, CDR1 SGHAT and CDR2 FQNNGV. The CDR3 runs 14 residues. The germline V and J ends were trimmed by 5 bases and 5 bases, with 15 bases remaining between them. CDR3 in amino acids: CASSHETGSTEAFF. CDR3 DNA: TGTGCCAGCAGCCACGAAACAGGGTCGACTGAAGCTTTCTTT.

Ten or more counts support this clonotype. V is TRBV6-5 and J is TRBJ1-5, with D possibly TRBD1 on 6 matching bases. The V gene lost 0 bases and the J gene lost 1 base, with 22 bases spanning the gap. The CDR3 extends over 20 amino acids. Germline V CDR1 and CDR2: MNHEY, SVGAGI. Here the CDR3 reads CASSYSFQGPLSDSNQPQHF. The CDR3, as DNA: TGTGCCAGCAGTTACTCGTTCCAGGGGCCCCTCTCGGACAGCAATCAGCCCCAGCATTTT.

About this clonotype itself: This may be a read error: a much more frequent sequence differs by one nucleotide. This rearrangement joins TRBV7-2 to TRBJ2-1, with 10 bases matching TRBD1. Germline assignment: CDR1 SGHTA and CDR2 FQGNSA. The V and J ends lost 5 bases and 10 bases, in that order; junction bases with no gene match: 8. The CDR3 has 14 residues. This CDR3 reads CASSIQTGGLEQFF. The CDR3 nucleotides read TGTGCCAGCAGCATACAGACAGGGGGCTTGGAGCAGTTCTTC.

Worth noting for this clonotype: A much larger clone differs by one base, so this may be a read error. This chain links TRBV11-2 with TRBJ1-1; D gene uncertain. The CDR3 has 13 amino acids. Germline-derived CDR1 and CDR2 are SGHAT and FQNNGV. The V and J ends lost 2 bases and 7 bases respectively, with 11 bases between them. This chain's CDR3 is CASSLTRANEAFF. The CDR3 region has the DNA TGTGCCAGCAGCTTAACGCGGGCTAATGAAGCTTTCTTT.

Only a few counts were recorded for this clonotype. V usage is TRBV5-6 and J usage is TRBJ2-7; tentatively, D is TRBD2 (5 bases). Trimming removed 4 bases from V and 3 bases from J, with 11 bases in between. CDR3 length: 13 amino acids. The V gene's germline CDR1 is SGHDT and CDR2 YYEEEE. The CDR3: CASSLSAGYEQYF. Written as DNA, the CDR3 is TGTGCCAGCAGCCTGAGTGCGGGCTACGAGCAGTACTTC.

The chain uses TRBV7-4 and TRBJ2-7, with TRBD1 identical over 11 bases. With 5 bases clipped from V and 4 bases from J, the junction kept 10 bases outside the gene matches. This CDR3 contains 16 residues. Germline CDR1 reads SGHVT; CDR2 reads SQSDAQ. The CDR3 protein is CASSLLGTGGDYEQYF. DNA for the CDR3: TGTGCCAGCAGCCTCCTCGGGACAGGGGGGGATTACGAGCAGTACTTC.

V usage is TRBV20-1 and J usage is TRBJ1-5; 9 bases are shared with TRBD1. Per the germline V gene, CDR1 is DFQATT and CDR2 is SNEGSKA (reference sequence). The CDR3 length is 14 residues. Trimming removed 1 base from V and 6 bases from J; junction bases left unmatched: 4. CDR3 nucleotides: TGCAGTGCTAGAGGGGGACAGGGCGGTCAGCCCCAGCATTTT. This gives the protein CSARGGQGGQPQHF.

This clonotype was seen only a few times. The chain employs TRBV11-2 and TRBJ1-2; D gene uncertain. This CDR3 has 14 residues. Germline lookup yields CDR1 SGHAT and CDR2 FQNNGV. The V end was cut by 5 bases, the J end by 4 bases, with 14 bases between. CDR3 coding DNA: TGTGCCAGCAGCCTGACCCTCAGCGGCTATGGCTACACCTTC. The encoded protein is CASSLTLSGYGYTF.

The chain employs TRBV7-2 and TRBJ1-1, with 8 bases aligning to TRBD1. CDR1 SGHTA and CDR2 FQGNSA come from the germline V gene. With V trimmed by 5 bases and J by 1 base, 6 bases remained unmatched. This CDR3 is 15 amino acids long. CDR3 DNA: TGTGCCAGCAGCCAAAAAGGACAGGGGAACACTGAAGCTTTCTTT. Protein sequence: CASSQKGQGNTEAFF.

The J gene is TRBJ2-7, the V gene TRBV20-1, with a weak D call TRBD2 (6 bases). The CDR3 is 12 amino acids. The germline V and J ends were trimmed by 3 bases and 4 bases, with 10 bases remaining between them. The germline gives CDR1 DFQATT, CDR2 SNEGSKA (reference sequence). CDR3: CSARAEGYEQYF. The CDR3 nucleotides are TGCAGTGCTAGGGCGGAGGGGTACGAGCAGTACTTC.

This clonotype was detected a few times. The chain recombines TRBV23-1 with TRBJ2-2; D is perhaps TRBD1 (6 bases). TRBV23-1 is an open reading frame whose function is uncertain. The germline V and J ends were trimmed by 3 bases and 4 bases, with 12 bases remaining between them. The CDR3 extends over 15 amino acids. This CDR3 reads CASSHFQGSTGELFF. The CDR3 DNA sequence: TGCGCCAGCAGTCATTTCCAGGGGAGCACCGGGGAGCTGTTTTTT.